This TCR beta chain came from a study of T-cell reconstitution after alpha-beta-depleted transplantation in children (dated by TCRdb to about 2016). For the wider study: The study quantitatively tracked T-cell immune reconstitution after TCRalphabeta/CD19-depleted allogeneic hematopoietic cell transplantation in children using TCR repertoire profiling.

Overall results and qualifications from the work: About two months after transplant, the apparently early recovery of alphabetaT-cell counts reportedly depended on just several hundred clones that had expanded rapidly and came from non-depleted graft cells. Over subsequent months, a decline in hyperexpanded clone frequencies was noted, and after one year, T-cell counts and TCRbeta diversity were mostly ascribed to newly produced T cells. In some patients, the high TCRbeta diversity seen at day 60 was put down to recipient T cells and intrathymic progenitors that had survived conditioning.

To prepare the library, PCR was applied. The sequencer was an Illumina HiSeq 2500. Molecular barcoding was employed in the preparation of TCR libraries, with unique molecular identifiers being used to normalize TCRbeta repertoire quantification. In TCRdb, the public reads were trimmed at Q25 with fastp and aligned with MiXCR, with productive beta chains retained. Under each unique CDR3 protein, matching rows form one entry showing the most common genes and DNA. This sample gives about 260,000 distinct CDR3 sequences in total; less than 9% of them show up just once. The ten largest make up 5% to 8% of the sample. The CDR3 contains 13 residues, cysteine and phenylalanine counted. This entry keeps only the CDR3 DNA: 39 bases, framed from base 1. CDR1 MNHEY and CDR2 SVGEGT are derived from the germline V gene. The junction shows trimming of 5 bases on V and 4 bases on J, and the gene matches do not reach 2 bases of it.

Ten or more counts support this clonotype. The antigen it recognizes is unknown. The input lacks base qualities; no much larger clone sits a single base away. The treatment or condition label for this specimen denotes: allogeneic hematopoietic cell transplantation with graft depleted of TCRalphabeta T cells and CD19 B cells. Transplant recipients were children who received TCRalphabeta/CD19-depleted allogeneic hematopoietic cell grafts. The chain couples TRBV6-2 or TRBV6-3 to TRBJ1-1, with 9 bases aligning to TRBD1. This material consisted of PBMCs, mostly from graft donor cells, taken 180 days after TCRalphabeta/CD19-depleted stem cell transplant. This sequence originates from a male patient between 5 and 17 years old who had a stem cell transplant for acute lymphoblastic leukemia, so the T cells may come from the graft donor. The bases read TGTGCCAGCAGTGGACAGGGGATCACTGAAGCTTTCTTT. This codes for CASSGQGITEAFF.